Only a few counts were recorded for the clone carrying this TCR beta chain. The CDR3 has 15 amino acids. Per the germline V gene, CDR1 is SQVTM and CDR2 is ANQGSEA. With V trimmed by 3 bases and J by 3 bases, 4 bases remained unmatched. The data belong to a study of T cells in Graves' hyperthyroidism and ophthalmopathy. Amplification of TCR beta CDR3 regions was performed using RNA transcripts as template. Carried out on the TCR CDR3, a first-round RT-PCR used the HTBI primer set. MiXCR, run by TCRdb on the multiplex PCR reads, gives a single entry per CDR3 protein. The data show approximately 640,000 distinct CDR3 sequences, roughly a sixth seen once.

The sequenced sample consisted of blood. This TCR derives from a man between 50 and 59 years old with Graves' hyperthyroidism. V usage is TRBV29-1 and J usage is TRBJ2-2; TRBD1 matches at 10 bases. The CDR3 sequence is CSVDLGQGYTGELFF. The DNA of the CDR3 is TGCAGCGTTGACTTGGGACAGGGGTACACCGGGGAGCTGTTTTTT.